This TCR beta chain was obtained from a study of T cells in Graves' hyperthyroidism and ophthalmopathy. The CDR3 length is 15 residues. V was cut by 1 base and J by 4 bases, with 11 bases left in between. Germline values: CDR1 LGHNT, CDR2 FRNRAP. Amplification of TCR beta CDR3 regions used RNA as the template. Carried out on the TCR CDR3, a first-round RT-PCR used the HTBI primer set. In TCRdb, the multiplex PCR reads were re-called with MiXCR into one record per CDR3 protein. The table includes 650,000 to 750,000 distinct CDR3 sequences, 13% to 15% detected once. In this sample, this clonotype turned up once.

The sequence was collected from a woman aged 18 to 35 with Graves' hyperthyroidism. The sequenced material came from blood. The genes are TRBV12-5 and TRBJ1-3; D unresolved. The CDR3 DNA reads TGTGCTAGTGGTTTGGCCTCACAGAGAGGAAACACCATATATTTT. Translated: CASGLASQRGNTIYF.